This record covers a single T cell receptor beta chain. Using immunoSEQ multiplex PCR, the repertoire was profiled, and TCRdb retains in-frame clones only, with some absent. In the table there are about 80,000 clones, approximately 83% of which are singletons. The source of the sample is a study of blood T cell repertoires in COVID-19. Germline CDR1 SGHTA, CDR2 FQGNSA. The CDR3 has 14 amino acids. V lost 9 bases to trimming and J lost 0 bases, with 11 bases between them. V gene TRBV7-2 combines with J gene TRBJ2-2, with TRBD2 as a possible D gene (6 bases). This receptor was identified in a human donor in a cohort sampled during active COVID-19. The source material was peripheral blood. The CDR3 DNA reads as TGTGCCAGTTATAGCGGTACGAACACCGGGGAGCTGTTTTTT. It encodes CASYSGTNTGELFF. The full variable domain, with the rest looked up from reference TRBV7-2 and TRBJ2-2, is GAGVSQSPSNKVTEKGKDVELRCDPISGHTALYWYRQSLGQGLEFLIYFQGNSAPDKSGLPSDRFSAERTGGSVSTLTIQRTQQEDSAVYLCASYSGTNTGELFFGEGSRLTVL.